This T cell receptor beta chain was retrieved from a study of cytomegalovirus exposure and HLA in healthy donors. Regarding the study as a whole: A later analysis linked a missense variant in DCLRE1C to the trimming of TCR beta V and J genes. In a later analysis, at a false discovery rate of 0.05, about 17,000 TCR beta sequences matched HLA alleles.

PCR employed 60 Vbeta and 13 Jbeta primers. TCRdb keeps only in-frame clones here, not all; method: immunoSEQ multiplex PCR. Among fewer than 250,000 clones listed, 70% to 85% were seen once. Concerning this clone: Its antigen is currently unknown.

Trimming cost V 6 bases and J 4 bases, with 12 bases left between them. The CDR3 contains 13 residues. The germline V gene has CDR1 MNHNS and CDR2 SASEGT. The TCR was taken from a man aged 35-49 years in good health and CMV-seropositive. This chain joins TRBV6-1 and TRBJ2-5; D call uncertain. Sequenced input: PBMCs. DNA of the CDR3: TGTGCCAGCAGCACGGTTAATCGAGAGACCCAGTACTTC. Protein sequence: CASSTVNRETQYF.